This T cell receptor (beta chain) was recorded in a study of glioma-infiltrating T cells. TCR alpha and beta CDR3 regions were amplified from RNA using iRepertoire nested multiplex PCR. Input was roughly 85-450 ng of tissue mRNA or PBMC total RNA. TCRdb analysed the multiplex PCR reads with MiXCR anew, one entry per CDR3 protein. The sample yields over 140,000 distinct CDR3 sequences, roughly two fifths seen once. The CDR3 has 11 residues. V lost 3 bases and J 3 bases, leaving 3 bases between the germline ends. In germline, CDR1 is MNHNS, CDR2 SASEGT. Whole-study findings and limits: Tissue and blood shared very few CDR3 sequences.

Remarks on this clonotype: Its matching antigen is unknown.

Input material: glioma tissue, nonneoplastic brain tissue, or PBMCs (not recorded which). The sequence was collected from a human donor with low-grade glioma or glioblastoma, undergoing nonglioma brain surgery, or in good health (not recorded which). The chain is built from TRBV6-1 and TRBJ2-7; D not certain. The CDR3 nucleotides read TGTGCCAGCAGTGACCACTACGAGCAGTACTTC. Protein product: CASSDHYEQYF.